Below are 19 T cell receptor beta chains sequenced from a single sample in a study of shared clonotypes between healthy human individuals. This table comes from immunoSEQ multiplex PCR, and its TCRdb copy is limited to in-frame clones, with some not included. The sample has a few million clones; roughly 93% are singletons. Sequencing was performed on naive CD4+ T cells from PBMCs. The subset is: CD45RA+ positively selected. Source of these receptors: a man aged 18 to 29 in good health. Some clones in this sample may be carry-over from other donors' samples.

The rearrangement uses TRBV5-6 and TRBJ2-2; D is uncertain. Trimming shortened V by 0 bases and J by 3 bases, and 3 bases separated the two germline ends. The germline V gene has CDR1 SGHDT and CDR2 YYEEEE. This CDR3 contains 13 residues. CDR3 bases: TGTGCCAGCAGCTTGGGCCACACCGGGGAGCTGTTTTTT. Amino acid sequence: CASSLGHTGELFF.

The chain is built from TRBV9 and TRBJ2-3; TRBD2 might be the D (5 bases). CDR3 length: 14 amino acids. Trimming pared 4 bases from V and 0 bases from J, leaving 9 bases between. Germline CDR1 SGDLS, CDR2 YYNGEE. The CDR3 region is CASSPRRSTDTQYF. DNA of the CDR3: TGTGCCAGCAGCCCCCGGAGGAGCACAGATACGCAGTATTTT.

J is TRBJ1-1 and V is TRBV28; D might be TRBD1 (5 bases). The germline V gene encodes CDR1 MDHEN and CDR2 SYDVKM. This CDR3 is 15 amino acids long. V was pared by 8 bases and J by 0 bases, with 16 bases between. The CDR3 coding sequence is TGTGCCAGCCGCGCGGGGGGGAGGGTGAACACTGAAGCTTTCTTT. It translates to CASRAGGRVNTEAFF.

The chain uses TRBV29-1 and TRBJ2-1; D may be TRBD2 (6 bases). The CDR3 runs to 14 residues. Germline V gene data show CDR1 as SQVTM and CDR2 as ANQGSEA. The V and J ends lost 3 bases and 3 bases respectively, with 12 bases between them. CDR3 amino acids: CSVDGRESYNEQFF. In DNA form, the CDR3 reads TGCAGCGTTGATGGGCGGGAAAGCTACAATGAGCAGTTCTTC.

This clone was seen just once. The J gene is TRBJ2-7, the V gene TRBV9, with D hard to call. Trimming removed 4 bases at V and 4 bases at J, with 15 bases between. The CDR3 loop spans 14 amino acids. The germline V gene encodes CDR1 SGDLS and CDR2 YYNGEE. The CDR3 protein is CASSPAADPYEQYF. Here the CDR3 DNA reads TGTGCCAGCAGCCCCGCCGCGGACCCGTACGAGCAGTACTTC.

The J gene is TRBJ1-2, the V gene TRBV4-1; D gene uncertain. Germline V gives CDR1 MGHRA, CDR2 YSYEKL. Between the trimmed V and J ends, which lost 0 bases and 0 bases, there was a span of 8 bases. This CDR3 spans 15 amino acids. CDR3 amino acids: CASSQEPFANYGYTF. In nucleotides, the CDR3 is TGCGCCAGCAGCCAAGAGCCCTTTGCTAACTATGGCTACACCTTC.

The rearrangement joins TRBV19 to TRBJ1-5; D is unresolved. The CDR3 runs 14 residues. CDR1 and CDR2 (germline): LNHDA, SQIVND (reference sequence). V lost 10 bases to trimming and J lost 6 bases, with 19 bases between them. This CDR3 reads CATREAPISQPQHF. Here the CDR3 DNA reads TGTGCCACCAGAGAGGCCCCTATAAGTCAGCCCCAGCATTTT. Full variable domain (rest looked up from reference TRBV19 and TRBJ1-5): DGGITQSPKYLFRKEGQNVTLSCEQNLNHDAMYWYRQDPGQGLRLIYYSQIVNDFQKGDIAEGYSVSREKKESFPLTVTSAQKNPTAFYLCATREAPISQPQHFGDGTRLSIL.

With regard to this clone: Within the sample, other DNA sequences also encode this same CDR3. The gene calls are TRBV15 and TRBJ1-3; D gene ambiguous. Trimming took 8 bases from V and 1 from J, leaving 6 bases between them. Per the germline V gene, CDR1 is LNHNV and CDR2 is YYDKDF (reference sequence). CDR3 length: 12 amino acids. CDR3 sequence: CATGGSGNTIYF. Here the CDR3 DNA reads TGTGCCACCGGAGGATCTGGAAACACCATATATTTT. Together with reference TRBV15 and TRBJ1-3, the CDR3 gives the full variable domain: DAMVIQNPRYQVTQFGKPVTLSCSQTLNHNVMYWYQQKSSQAPKLLFHYYDKDFNNEADTPDNFQSRRPNTSFCFLDIRSPGLGDTAMYLCATGGSGNTIYFGEGSWLTVV.

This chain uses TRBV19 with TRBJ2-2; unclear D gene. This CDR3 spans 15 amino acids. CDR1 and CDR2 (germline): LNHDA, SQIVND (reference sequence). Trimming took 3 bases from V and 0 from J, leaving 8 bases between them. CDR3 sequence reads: CASSMTGANTGELFF. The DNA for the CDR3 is TGTGCCAGTAGTATGACGGGCGCGAACACCGGGGAGCTGTTTTTT.

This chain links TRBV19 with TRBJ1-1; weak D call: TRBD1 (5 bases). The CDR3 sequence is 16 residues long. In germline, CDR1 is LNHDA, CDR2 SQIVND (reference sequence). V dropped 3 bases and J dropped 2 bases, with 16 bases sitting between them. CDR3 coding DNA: TGTGCCAGTAGTATTAGGCCAGGGTCGGTCAACACTGAAGCTTTCTTT. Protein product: CASSIRPGSVNTEAFF.

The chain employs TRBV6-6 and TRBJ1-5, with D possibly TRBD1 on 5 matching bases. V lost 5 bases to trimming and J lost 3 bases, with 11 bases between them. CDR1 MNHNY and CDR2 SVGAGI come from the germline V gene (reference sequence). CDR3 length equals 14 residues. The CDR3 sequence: CASSTRQNNQPQHF. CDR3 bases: TGTGCCAGCAGTACCAGACAGAACAATCAGCCCCAGCATTTT.

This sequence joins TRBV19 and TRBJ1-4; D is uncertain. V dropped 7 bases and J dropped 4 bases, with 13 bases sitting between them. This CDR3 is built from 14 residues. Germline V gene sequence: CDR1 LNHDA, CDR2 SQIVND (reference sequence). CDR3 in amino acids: CASTPDLNNEKLFF. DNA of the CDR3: TGTGCCAGTACCCCCGACCTAAATAATGAAAAACTGTTTTTT.

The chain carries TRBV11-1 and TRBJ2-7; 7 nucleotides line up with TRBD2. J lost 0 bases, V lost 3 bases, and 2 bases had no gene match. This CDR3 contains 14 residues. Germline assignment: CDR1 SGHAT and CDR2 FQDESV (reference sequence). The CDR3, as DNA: TGTGCCAGCAGCTTGCTAGCGGCCTCCTACGAGCAGTACTTC. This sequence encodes CASSLLAASYEQYF. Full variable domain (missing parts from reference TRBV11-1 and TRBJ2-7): EAEVAQSPRYKITEKSQAVAFWCDPISGHATLYWYRQILGQGPELLVQFQDESVVDDSQLPKDRFSAERLKGVDSTLKIQPAELGDSAMYLCASSLLAASYEQYFGPGTRLTVT.

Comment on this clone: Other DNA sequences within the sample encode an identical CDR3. The CDR3 protein is CASRRGGGYGYTF. The CDR3 DNA reads TGTGCCAGCAGAAGGGGGGGTGGGTATGGCTACACCTTC. The chain employs TRBV28 and TRBJ1-2; maybe TRBD1 (6 bases). This CDR3 contains 13 residues. Trimming removed 6 bases from V and 5 bases from J, with 13 bases in between. Germline loops: CDR1 MDHEN, CDR2 SYDVKM.

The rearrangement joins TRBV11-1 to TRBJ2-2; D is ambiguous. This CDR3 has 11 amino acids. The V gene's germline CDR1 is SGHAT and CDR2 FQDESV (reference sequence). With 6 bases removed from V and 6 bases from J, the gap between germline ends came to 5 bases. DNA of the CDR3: TGTGCCAGCAGTCGGGCCGGGGAGCTGTTTTTT. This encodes CASSRAGELFF. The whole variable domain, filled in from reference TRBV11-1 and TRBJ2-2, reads EAEVAQSPRYKITEKSQAVAFWCDPISGHATLYWYRQILGQGPELLVQFQDESVVDDSQLPKDRFSAERLKGVDSTLKIQPAELGDSAMYLCASSRAGELFFGEGSRLTVL.

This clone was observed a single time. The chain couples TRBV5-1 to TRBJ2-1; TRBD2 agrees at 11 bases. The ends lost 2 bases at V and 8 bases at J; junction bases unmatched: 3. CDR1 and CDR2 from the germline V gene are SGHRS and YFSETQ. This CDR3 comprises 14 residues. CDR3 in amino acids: CASSLGTSGDEQFF. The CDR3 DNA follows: TGCGCCAGCAGCTTAGGGACTAGCGGTGATGAGCAGTTCTTC. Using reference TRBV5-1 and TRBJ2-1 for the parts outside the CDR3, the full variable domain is KAGVTQTPRYLIKTRGQQVTLSCSPISGHRSVSWYQQTPGQGLQFLFEYFSETQRNKGNFPGRFSGRQFSNSRSEMNVSTLELGDSALYLCASSLGTSGDEQFFGPGTRLTVL.

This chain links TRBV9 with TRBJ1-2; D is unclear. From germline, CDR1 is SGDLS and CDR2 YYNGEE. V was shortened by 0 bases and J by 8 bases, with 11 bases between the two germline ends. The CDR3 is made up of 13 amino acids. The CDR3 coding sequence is TGTGCCAGCAGCGTAGAGGCGGACCTAGGCTACACCTTC. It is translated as CASSVEADLGYTF.

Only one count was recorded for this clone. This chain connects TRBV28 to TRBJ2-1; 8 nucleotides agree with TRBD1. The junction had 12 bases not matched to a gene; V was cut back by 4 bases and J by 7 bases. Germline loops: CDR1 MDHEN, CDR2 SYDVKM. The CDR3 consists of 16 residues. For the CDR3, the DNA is TGTGCCAGCAGTTCCGACGGACAGGGTTTTTGGAATGAGCAGTTCTTC. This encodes CASSSDGQGFWNEQFF.

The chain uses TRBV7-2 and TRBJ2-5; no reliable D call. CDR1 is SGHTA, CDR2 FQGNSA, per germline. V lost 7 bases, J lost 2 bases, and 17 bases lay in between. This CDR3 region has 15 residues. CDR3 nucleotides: TGTGCCAGCACCCCCTTCAGCTTTAGACAAGAGACCCAGTACTTC. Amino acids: CASTPFSFRQETQYF.